The 13 T cell receptor beta chains listed next were all sequenced from one sample in a study of somatic mutations in cytotoxic T cells in rheumatoid arthritis. Only in-frame clones appear in the TCRdb table, and some are missing; sequencing was by immunoSEQ multiplex PCR. The sample has some 18,000 clones; roughly 72% are singletons. Sequenced sample: CD8+ T cells sorted from blood. These receptors all stem from a man between 60 and 75 years old in good health.

This clone was seen a few times. The chain combines TRBV6-5 with TRBJ1-2; 8 nucleotides agree with TRBD1. The CDR3 length is 14 residues. From germline, CDR1 is MNHEY and CDR2 SVGAGI. The J segment lost 8 bases and the V segment lost 4 bases, leaving 9 bases of the junction unmatched. In nucleotides, the CDR3 is TGTGCCAGCAGTTTACAGGGGGGATCTGGGGGCTACACCTTC. Translation gives CASSLQGGSGGYTF.

CDR3 sequence (DNA): TGTGCCAGCAGCTCTCCGACAGGAACGGCTGAAAAACTGTTTTTT. The encoded protein is CASSSPTGTAEKLFF. The chain links TRBV7-9 to TRBJ1-4, with a weak D call TRBD1 (6 bases). The V gene's germline CDR1 is SEHNR and CDR2 FQNEAQ (reference sequence). This CDR3 comprises 15 residues. V lost 4 bases and J lost 7, with 16 bases in between.

This chain joins TRBV4-1 and TRBJ2-1, with TRBD1 matching over 9 bases. The CDR3 extends over 15 amino acids. The V and J ends lost 1 base and 6 bases, in that order; junction bases with no gene match: 4. Looked up from germline, CDR1 is MGHRA and CDR2 is YSYEKL. The CDR3 reads CASSQGDRAPNEQFF. The CDR3 DNA follows: TGCGCCAGCAGCCAAGGGGACAGGGCTCCCAATGAGCAGTTCTTC.

The J gene is TRBJ2-1, the V gene TRBV5-1, with D unresolved. This CDR3 comprises 14 residues. Per the germline V gene, CDR1 is SGHRS and CDR2 is YFSETQ. Trimming took 1 base from V and 8 from J, leaving 13 bases between them. In DNA form, the CDR3 reads TGCGCCAGCAGCTTGTACCGAGCTACGGATGAGCAGTTCTTC. Its translation: CASSLYRATDEQFF.

Here the CDR3 reads CASSLLGGETQYF. CDR3 in DNA: TGTGCCAGCAGCTTACTAGGTGGAGAGACCCAGTACTTC. The chain has TRBV7-6 and TRBJ2-5; D gene uncertain. V was pared by 2 bases and J by 4 bases, with 8 bases between. The CDR3 extends over 13 amino acids. Per the germline V gene, CDR1 is SGHVS and CDR2 is FNYEAQ.

The V and J genes are TRBV9 and TRBJ2-2, with 8 bases fitting TRBD1. Looked up from germline, CDR1 is SGDLS and CDR2 is YYNGEE. V dropped 4 bases and J dropped 4; count of bases not matched to a gene: 6. This CDR3 contains 15 residues. CDR3 loop: CASSPRTGFTGELFF. CDR3 bases: TGTGCCAGCAGCCCCAGGACAGGGTTCACCGGGGAGCTGTTTTTT.

The chain links TRBV19 to TRBJ2-7; 10 bases align to TRBD2. The CDR3 runs to 16 residues. CDR1 and CDR2 (germline): LNHDA, SQIVND (reference sequence). V was clipped by 1 base and J by 3 bases; unmatched bases: 6. The CDR3 region has the DNA TGTGCCAGTAGTATAGGCAGACTAGCGGGCATCTACGAGCAGTACTTC. Its translation: CASSIGRLAGIYEQYF. Full variable domain (outside the CDR3, taken from reference TRBV19 and TRBJ2-7): DGGITQSPKYLFRKEGQNVTLSCEQNLNHDAMYWYRQDPGQGLRLIYYSQIVNDFQKGDIAEGYSVSREKKESFPLTVTSAQKNPTAFYLCASSIGRLAGIYEQYFGPGTRLTVT.

This rearrangement joins TRBV13 to TRBJ2-1; D might be TRBD2 (6 bases). V was cut by 8 bases and J by 2 bases, with 16 bases left in between. The V gene's germline CDR1 is PRHDT and CDR2 FYEKMQ (reference sequence). The CDR3 has 15 residues. The CDR3 region has the DNA TGTGCCAGCTTACCGACGGGGGAAGCCTACAATGAGCAGTTCTTC. This translates into CASLPTGEAYNEQFF.

V usage is TRBV11-2 and J usage is TRBJ2-5; TRBD2 might be the D (6 bases). Germline CDR1 SGHAT, CDR2 FQNNGV. The CDR3 runs to 14 residues. Trimming took 4 bases from V and 1 from J, leaving 10 bases between them. CDR3 coding DNA: TGTGCCAGCAGCTCCGGGGGACCCCAAGAGACCCAGTACTTC. It encodes CASSSGGPQETQYF.

This rearrangement joins TRBV5-6 to TRBJ2-5; D is unresolved. Germline assignment: CDR1 SGHDT and CDR2 YYEEEE. This CDR3 region has 13 residues. The V and J ends lost 2 bases and 0 bases respectively, with 5 bases between them. The CDR3 DNA sequence: TGTGCCAGCAGCTTAGAGTACCAAGAGACCCAGTACTTC. The encoded protein is CASSLEYQETQYF.

V usage is TRBV7-6 and J usage is TRBJ2-3; no clear D gene. The germline CDR1 and CDR2 sequences are SGHVS and FNYEAQ. The CDR3 has 16 amino acids. The V and J ends lost 1 base and 0 bases respectively, with 11 bases between them. In DNA form, the CDR3 reads TGTGCCAGCAGCTTAGAGTTGGCCTCTAGCACAGATACGCAGTATTTT. Amino acids: CASSLELASSTDTQYF.

The chain uses TRBV6-1 and TRBJ2-7; 9 nucleotides agree with TRBD1. Unmatched junction bases numbered 4, after V lost 6 bases and J lost 4 bases. The CDR3 loop spans 13 amino acids. Germline V gives CDR1 MNHNS, CDR2 SASEGT. This CDR3 is CASRDRGQYEQYF. CDR3 nucleotide sequence: TGTGCCAGCAGGGACAGGGGACAGTACGAGCAGTACTTC.

This chain connects TRBV28 to TRBJ2-5; TRBD2 matches 15 bases. V gave up 5 bases and J gave up 7 bases; unmatched junction bases: 8. CDR3 size: 16 residues. The germline V gene has CDR1 MDHEN and CDR2 SYDVKM. CDR3 nucleotides: TGTGCCAGCAGTACTTGGACTAGCGGGGGGGCTGGGACCCAGTACTTC. This gives the protein CASSTWTSGGAGTQYF.